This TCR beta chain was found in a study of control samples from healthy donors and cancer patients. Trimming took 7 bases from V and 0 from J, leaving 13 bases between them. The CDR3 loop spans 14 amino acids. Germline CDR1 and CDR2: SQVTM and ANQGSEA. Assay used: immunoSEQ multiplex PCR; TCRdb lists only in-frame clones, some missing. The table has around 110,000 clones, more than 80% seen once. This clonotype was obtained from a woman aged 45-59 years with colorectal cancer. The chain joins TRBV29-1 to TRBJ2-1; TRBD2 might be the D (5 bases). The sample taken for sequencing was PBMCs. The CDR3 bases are TGCAGCGCCGCGCCGGGATTCTCCTACAATGAGCAGTTCTTC. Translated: CSAAPGFSYNEQFF.